These T cell receptor beta chains were read from a single sample in a study of Ad26.COV2.S vaccination and SARS-CoV-2 variants. Only in-frame clones appear in the TCRdb table, and some are missing; sequencing was by immunoSEQ multiplex PCR. This table has roughly 400,000 clones, 90% appearing once. The sequencing here drew on peripheral blood, taken in a trial of Ad26.COV2.S vaccine versus placebo. These receptors originate from a person aged 18 to 59 who received the Ad26.COV2.S COVID-19 vaccine or a placebo. Each CDR3 is given with its conserved first and last residue. The order of the fields is D gene, clone size, V gene, J gene, CDR3 DNA, CDR3 protein. A D gene is named only where the DNA matches it firmly. Expanded clones are given a class, and other clones once, few, many or no size at all.

d_gene: NA
abundance: NA
v_gene: TRBV18
j_gene: TRBJ2-2
CDR3nt: TGTGCCAGCTCACCACCGGGCCCCCCGACCGGGGAGCTGTTTTTT
CDR3aa: CASSPPGPPTGELFF

d_gene: TRBD1
abundance: NA
v_gene: TRBV20-1
j_gene: TRBJ2-7
CDR3nt: TGCAGTGCTAGTCGGTATGTGGACAGGGGGCAAGAGCAGTACTTC
CDR3aa: CSASRYVDRGQEQYF

d_gene: TRBD1
abundance: NA
v_gene: TRBV6-5
j_gene: TRBJ2-7
CDR3nt: TGTGCCAGCAGATCGACAGGGACGGACGAGCAGTACTTC
CDR3aa: CASRSTGTDEQYF

d_gene: NA
abundance: few
v_gene: TRBV6-5
j_gene: TRBJ1-2
CDR3nt: TGTGCCAGCAGTCCAGACAGGAGAGGTGGCTACACCTTC
CDR3aa: CASSPDRRGGYTF

d_gene: TRBD2
abundance: once
v_gene: TRBV10-3
j_gene: TRBJ2-7
CDR3nt: TGTGCCATCAGTGAGTCGAGACTAGCGAGCTCCTACGAGCAGTACTTC
CDR3aa: CAISESRLASSYEQYF

d_gene: NA
abundance: NA
v_gene: TRBV19
j_gene: TRBJ2-7
CDR3nt: TGTGCCAGTAGTCACCGAGGGGGGGGGACACTCGCCTACGAGCAGTACTTC
CDR3aa: CASSHRGGGTLAYEQYF

d_gene: NA
abundance: NA
v_gene: TRBV27
j_gene: TRBJ2-2
CDR3nt: TGTGCCAGCAGTTTACGGACGAACACCGGGGAGCTGTTTTTT
CDR3aa: CASSLRTNTGELFF

d_gene: TRBD1
abundance: NA
v_gene: TRBV4-1
j_gene: TRBJ2-3
CDR3nt: TGCGCCAGCAGCCAATTTTCACAGAGGGGGCGGTCGGCCGATACGCAGTATTTT
CDR3aa: CASSQFSQRGRSADTQYF

d_gene: TRBD2
abundance: NA
v_gene: TRBV27
j_gene: TRBJ2-1
CDR3nt: TGTGCCAGCAGTTTAGCGGGAGACAATGAGCAGTTCTTC
CDR3aa: CASSLAGDNEQFF

d_gene: TRBD2
abundance: NA
v_gene: TRBV19
j_gene: TRBJ2-2
CDR3nt: TGTGCCAGTAGCACTGCCGGGACTAGCGGGAGGTCCGGGGAGCTGTTTTTT
CDR3aa: CASSTAGTSGRSGELFF

d_gene: NA
abundance: NA
v_gene: TRBV3-1/TRBV3-2
j_gene: TRBJ2-1
CDR3nt: TGTGCCAGCAGCCCAGTCGGGTATAAAGGCAATGAGCAGTTCTTC
CDR3aa: CASSPVGYKGNEQFF

d_gene: TRBD1
abundance: NA
v_gene: TRBV7-2
j_gene: TRBJ2-7
CDR3nt: TGTGCCAGCAGCTTACGGGGGAGGACAGGGGGCGACGAGCAGTACTTC
CDR3aa: CASSLRGRTGGDEQYF

d_gene: NA
abundance: NA
v_gene: TRBV15
j_gene: TRBJ2-5
CDR3nt: TGTGCCACCAGCAGAGACCGGGGACAAAAAGAGACCCAGTACTTC
CDR3aa: CATSRDRGQKETQYF

d_gene: NA
abundance: NA
v_gene: TRBV20-1
j_gene: TRBJ2-7
CDR3nt: TGCAGTGCTAGTCGAAGAACCCTCTACGAGCAGTACTTC
CDR3aa: CSASRRTLYEQYF

d_gene: NA
abundance: NA
v_gene: TRBV9
j_gene: TRBJ1-2
CDR3nt: TGTGCCAGCAGCGTAGTGGGCGGACCCTATGGCTACACCTTC
CDR3aa: CASSVVGGPYGYTF

d_gene: NA
abundance: NA
v_gene: TRBV28
j_gene: TRBJ1-5
CDR3nt: TGTGCCAGCAGGGGGGGACTTTGGCAGCCCCAGCATTTT
CDR3aa: CASRGGLWQPQHF

d_gene: TRBD1
abundance: NA
v_gene: TRBV7-9
j_gene: TRBJ2-3
CDR3nt: TGTGCCAGCAGCTGGGACAGGGGGGTAAGCACAGATACGCAGTATTTT
CDR3aa: CASSWDRGVSTDTQYF

d_gene: NA
abundance: NA
v_gene: TRBV28
j_gene: TRBJ1-2
CDR3nt: TGTGCCAGCAGTTCCGGGACGGTGACTTATGGCTACACCTTC
CDR3aa: CASSSGTVTYGYTF

d_gene: TRBD2
abundance: NA
v_gene: TRBV5-1
j_gene: TRBJ2-1
CDR3nt: TGCGCCAGCAGCTTGACGATTAGCGGGAGGGCCGACGCTCGGTACAATGAGCAGTTCTTC
CDR3aa: CASSLTISGRADARYNEQFF

d_gene: TRBD1
abundance: NA
v_gene: TRBV27
j_gene: TRBJ2-1
CDR3nt: TGTGCCAGCAGTAGGGACAGGAGCTCCTACAATGAGCAGTTCTTC
CDR3aa: CASSRDRSSYNEQFF

d_gene: TRBD2
abundance: once
v_gene: TRBV2
j_gene: TRBJ2-3
CDR3nt: TGTGCCAGCAGTGAAGGACTAGCGAGTGATACGCAGTATTTT
CDR3aa: CASSEGLASDTQYF

d_gene: NA
abundance: NA
v_gene: TRBV21-1
j_gene: TRBJ1-1
CDR3nt: TGTGCCAGCATTCCGGACAAACACACTGAAGCTTTCTTT
CDR3aa: CASIPDKHTEAFF

d_gene: NA
abundance: once
v_gene: TRBV11-2
j_gene: TRBJ1-6
CDR3nt: TGTGCCAGCAGCTTAAACGGGATTCATTCACCCCTCCACTTT
CDR3aa: CASSLNGIHSPLHF

d_gene: TRBD2
abundance: NA
v_gene: TRBV2
j_gene: TRBJ2-1
CDR3nt: TGTGCCAGCAGCCTAGCGGGAGGGAGAGATGAGCAGTTCTTC
CDR3aa: CASSLAGGRDEQFF

d_gene: TRBD2
abundance: once
v_gene: TRBV7-3
j_gene: TRBJ2-2
CDR3nt: TGTGCCAGCAGCTTATACGGGACTAGCGGGAGTACCGGGGAGCTGTTTTTT
CDR3aa: CASSLYGTSGSTGELFF

d_gene: TRBD1
abundance: NA
v_gene: TRBV5-1
j_gene: TRBJ2-7
CDR3nt: TGCGCCAGCAGAGGACAGGGCTACGAGCAGTACTTC
CDR3aa: CASRGQGYEQYF

d_gene: NA
abundance: NA
v_gene: TRBV21-1
j_gene: TRBJ2-1
CDR3nt: TGTGCCAGCAGCAACCGGGACAGGCATCCTCCGCGCTCCTACAATGAGCAGTTCTTC
CDR3aa: CASSNRDRHPPRSYNEQFF

d_gene: NA
abundance: NA
v_gene: TRBV19
j_gene: TRBJ1-5
CDR3nt: TGTGCCAGTAGTTTGGACTATCAGCCCCAGCATTTT
CDR3aa: CASSLDYQPQHF

d_gene: NA
abundance: NA
v_gene: TRBV3-1/TRBV3-2
j_gene: TRBJ1-6
CDR3nt: TGTGCCAGCAGCCAAGATTATGGTCAGTTTAATTCACCCCTCCACTTT
CDR3aa: CASSQDYGQFNSPLHF